What follows are 5 T cell receptor beta chains derived from one specimen sequenced in a study of T cell repertoires in cytomegalovirus infection. TCRdb used MiXCR to reprocess the reads, holding one entry per CDR3 protein. The data contain nearly 550,000 distinct CDR3 sequences, 16% of them singletons. The sample consisted of CD8+ T cells from PBMCs. Receptor source: a human donor in good health (CMV status not recorded). Some clones in this sample may be carry-over from other donors' samples.

CDR3 bases: TGTGCCAGCAGTTACTCAGGAGCGCCTACAGATACGCAGTATTTT. The encoded protein is CASSYSGAPTDTQYF. This chain uses TRBV6-5 with TRBJ2-3; D is uncertain. The V end lost 0 bases, the J end lost 3 bases, and 10 bases lay between the germline ends. The CDR3 runs 15 residues. Germline values: CDR1 MNHEY, CDR2 SVGAGI.

The sample holds many counts of this clonotype. The V call is TRBV19, the J call TRBJ1-3; D is unresolved. There are 15 residues in the CDR3. V was pared by 7 bases and J by 0 bases, with 13 bases between. Germline CDR1 and CDR2: LNHDA and SQIVND (reference sequence). Here the CDR3 DNA reads TGTGCCAGTATCGACATTACAAGCTCTGGAAACACCATATATTTT. It codes for CASIDITSSGNTIYF.

This clonotype was recorded many times. The rearrangement joins TRBV7-6 to TRBJ1-2; 8 positions match TRBD1. This CDR3 contains 14 residues. V lost 6 bases to trimming and J lost 4 bases; unmatched junction nucleotides: 7. CDR1 and CDR2 (germline): SGHVS, FNYEAQ. Here the CDR3 reads CASSQDRAGYGYTF. The CDR3 coding sequence is TGTGCCAGCAGTCAGGACAGGGCTGGCTATGGCTACACCTTC.

About this clonotype: The junction and the germline gene differ at one end; a read error may be behind it. This sequence joins TRBV27 and TRBJ1-2; tentatively, D is TRBD1 (6 bases). The CDR3 covers 14 residues. Germline CDR1 and CDR2: MNHEY and SMNVEV (reference sequence). The CDR3 region has the DNA TGTGCCAGCAGTTTGTCCGGGACAATCTATGGCTACAACTTC. It is translated as CASSLSGTIYGYNF.

The sample holds a few counts of this clonotype. This chain links TRBV5-5 with TRBJ1-5; D call uncertain. The V end was cut by 0 bases, the J end by 2 bases, with 9 bases between. The germline V gene has CDR1 SGHKS and CDR2 YYEKEE (reference sequence). The CDR3 is 15 residues long. The chain's CDR3 is CASSLVWTGNQPQHF. The DNA for the CDR3 is TGTGCCAGCAGCTTGGTGTGGACCGGCAATCAGCCCCAGCATTTT.